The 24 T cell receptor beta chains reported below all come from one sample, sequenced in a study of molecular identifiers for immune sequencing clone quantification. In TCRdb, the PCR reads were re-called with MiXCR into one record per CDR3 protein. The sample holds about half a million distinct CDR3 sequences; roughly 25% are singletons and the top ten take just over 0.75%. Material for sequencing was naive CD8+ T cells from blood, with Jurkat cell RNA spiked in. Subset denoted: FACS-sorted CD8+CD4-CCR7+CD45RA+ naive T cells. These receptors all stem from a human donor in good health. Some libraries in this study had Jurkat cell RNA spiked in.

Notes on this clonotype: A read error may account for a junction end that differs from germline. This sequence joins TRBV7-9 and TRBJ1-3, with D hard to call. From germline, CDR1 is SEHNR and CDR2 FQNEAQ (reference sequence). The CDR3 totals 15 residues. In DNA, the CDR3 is TGTGCCGGCAGCTTAGAAAGGAGCCCAGGAAACACCATATATTTT. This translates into CAGSLERSPGNTIYF.

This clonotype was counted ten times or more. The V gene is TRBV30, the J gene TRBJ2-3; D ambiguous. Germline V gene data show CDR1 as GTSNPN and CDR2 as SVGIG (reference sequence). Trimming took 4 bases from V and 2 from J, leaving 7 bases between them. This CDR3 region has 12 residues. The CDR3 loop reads CAWTGITDTQYF. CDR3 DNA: TGTGCCTGGACAGGAATCACAGATACGCAGTATTTT.

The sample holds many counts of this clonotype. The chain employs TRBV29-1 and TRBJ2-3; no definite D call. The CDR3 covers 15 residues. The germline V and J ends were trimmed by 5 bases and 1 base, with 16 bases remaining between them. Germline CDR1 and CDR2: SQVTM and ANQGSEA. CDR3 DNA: TGCAGCGTTACTACCCCCCCGACTGGCACAGATACGCAGTATTTT. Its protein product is CSVTTPPTGTDTQYF.

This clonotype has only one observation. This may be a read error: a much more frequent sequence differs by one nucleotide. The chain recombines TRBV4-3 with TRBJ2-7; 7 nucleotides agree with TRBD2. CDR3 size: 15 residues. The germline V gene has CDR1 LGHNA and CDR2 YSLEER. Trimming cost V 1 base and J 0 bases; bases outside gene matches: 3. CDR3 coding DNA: TGCGCCAGCAGCCAAGGCGGGGGAATCTCCTACGAGCAGTACTTC. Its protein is CASSQGGGISYEQYF.

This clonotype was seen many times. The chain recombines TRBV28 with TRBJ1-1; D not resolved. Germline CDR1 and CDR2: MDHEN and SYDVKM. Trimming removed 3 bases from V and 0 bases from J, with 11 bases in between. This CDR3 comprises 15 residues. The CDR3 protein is CASSFPGPLNTEAFF. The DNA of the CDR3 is TGTGCCAGCAGTTTCCCAGGTCCCTTGAACACTGAAGCTTTCTTT.

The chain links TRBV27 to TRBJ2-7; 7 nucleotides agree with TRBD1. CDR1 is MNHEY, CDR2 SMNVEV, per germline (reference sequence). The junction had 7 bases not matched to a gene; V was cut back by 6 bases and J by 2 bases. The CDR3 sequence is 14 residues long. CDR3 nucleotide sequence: TGTGCCAGCAGCCCGGGACAGCTAACCTACGAGCAGTACTTC. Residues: CASSPGQLTYEQYF.

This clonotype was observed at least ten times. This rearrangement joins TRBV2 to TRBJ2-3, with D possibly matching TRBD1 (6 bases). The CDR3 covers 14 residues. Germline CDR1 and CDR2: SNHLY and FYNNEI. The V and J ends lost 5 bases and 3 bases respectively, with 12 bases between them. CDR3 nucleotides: TGTGCCAGCAGTCCTAGCAGGGGAACAGATACGCAGTATTTT. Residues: CASSPSRGTDTQYF.

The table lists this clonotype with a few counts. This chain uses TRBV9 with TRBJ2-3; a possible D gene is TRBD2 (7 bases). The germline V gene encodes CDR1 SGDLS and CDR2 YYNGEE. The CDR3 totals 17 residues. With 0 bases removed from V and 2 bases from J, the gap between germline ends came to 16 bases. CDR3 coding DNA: TGTGCCAGCAGCGTAGTAGGGGGGGGCTATACCACAGATACGCAGTATTTT. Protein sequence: CASSVVGGGYTTDTQYF.

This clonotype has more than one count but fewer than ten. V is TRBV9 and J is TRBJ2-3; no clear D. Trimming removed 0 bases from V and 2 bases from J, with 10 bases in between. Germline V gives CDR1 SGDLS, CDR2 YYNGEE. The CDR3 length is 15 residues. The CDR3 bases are TGTGCCAGCAGCGTAGGAATGGGAATCACAGATACGCAGTATTTT. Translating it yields CASSVGMGITDTQYF. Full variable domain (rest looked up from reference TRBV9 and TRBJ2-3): DSGVTQTPKHLITATGQRVTLRCSPRSGDLSVYWYQQSLDQGLQFLIQYYNGEERAKGNILERFSAQQFPDLHSELNLSSLELGDSALYFCASSVGMGITDTQYFGPGTRLTVL.

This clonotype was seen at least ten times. The CDR3 DNA is TGCAGCGTGTCCGGGACAGGAGACCCCTACGAGCAGTACTTC. Its protein is CSVSGTGDPYEQYF. The V and J genes are TRBV29-1 and TRBJ2-7; 8 bases map to TRBD1. The CDR3 contains 14 residues. J lost 2 bases, V lost 6 bases, and 9 bases had no gene match. Per germline, CDR1 SQVTM and CDR2 ANQGSEA.

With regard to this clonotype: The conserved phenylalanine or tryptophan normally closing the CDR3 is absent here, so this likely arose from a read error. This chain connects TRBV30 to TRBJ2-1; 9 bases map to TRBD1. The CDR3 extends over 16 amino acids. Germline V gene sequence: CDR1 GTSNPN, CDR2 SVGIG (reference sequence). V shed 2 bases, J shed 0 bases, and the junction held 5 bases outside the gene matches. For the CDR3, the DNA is TGTGCCTGGAGTATTGGACAGGGGTTCTCCTACAATGAGCAGTTCTTA. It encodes CAWSIGQGFSYNEQFL.

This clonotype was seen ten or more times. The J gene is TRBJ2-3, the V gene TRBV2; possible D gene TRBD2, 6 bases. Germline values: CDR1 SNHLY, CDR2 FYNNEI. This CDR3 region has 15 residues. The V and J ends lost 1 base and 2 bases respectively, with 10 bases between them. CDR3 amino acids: CASSEEGLDTDTQYF. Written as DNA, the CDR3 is TGTGCCAGCAGTGAAGAGGGACTCGACACAGATACGCAGTATTTT. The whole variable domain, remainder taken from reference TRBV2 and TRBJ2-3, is EPEVTQTPSHQVTQMGQEVILRCVPISNHLYFYWYRQILGQKVEFLVSFYNNEISEKSEIFDDQFSVERPDGSNFTLKIRSTKLEDSAMYFCASSEEGLDTDTQYFGPGTRLTVL.

The CDR3 sequence: CASSLTMPDTQYF. DNA of the CDR3: TGTGCCAGCAGTTTAACCATGCCGGATACGCAGTATTTT. The genes are TRBV27 and TRBJ2-3; D gene unclear. The CDR3 totals 13 residues. CDR1 MNHEY and CDR2 SMNVEV come from the germline V gene (reference sequence). V was cut by 2 bases and J by 6 bases, with 9 bases left in between.

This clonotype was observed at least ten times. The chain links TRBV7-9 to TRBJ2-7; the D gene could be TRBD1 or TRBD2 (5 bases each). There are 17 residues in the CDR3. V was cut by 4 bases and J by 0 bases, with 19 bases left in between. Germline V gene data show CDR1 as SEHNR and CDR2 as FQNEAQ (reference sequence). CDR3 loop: CASSSVGGQLSSYEQYF. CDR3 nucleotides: TGTGCCAGCAGCTCAGTTGGGGGTCAGCTTTCCTCCTACGAGCAGTACTTC.

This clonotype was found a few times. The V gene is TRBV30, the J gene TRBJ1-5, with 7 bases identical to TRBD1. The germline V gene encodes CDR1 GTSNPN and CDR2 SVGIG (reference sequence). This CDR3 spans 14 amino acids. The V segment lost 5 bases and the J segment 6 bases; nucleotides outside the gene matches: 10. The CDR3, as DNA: TGTGCCTGGGGGTCACAGGGGTTCGCTCAGCCCCAGCATTTT. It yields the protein CAWGSQGFAQPQHF.

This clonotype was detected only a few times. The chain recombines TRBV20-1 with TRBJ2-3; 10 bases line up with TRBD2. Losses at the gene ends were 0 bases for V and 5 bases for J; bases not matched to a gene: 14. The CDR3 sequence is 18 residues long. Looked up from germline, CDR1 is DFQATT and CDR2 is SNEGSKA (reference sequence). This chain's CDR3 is CSARDSSLLAGVVDTQYF. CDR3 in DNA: TGCAGTGCTAGAGATTCCAGCCTTCTAGCGGGAGTGGTAGATACGCAGTATTTT.

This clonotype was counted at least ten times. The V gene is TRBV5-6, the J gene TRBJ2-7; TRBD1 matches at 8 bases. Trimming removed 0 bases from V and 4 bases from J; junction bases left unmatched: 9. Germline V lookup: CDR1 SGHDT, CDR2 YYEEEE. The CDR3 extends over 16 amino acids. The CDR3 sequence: CASSLGPGQAMYEQYF. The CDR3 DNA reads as TGTGCCAGCAGCTTGGGACCGGGACAGGCGATGTACGAGCAGTACTTC. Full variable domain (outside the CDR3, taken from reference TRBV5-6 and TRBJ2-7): DAGVTQSPTHLIKTRGQQVTLRCSPKSGHDTVSWYQQALGQGPQFIFQYYEEEERQRGNFPDRFSGHQFPNYSSELNVNALLLGDSALYLCASSLGPGQAMYEQYFGPGTRLTVT.

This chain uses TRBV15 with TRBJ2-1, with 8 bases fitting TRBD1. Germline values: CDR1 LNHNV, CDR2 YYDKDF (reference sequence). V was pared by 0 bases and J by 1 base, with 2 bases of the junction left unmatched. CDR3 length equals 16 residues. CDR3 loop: CATSRDRGLSYNEQFF. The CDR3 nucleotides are TGTGCCACCAGCAGAGACAGGGGGCTGTCCTACAATGAGCAGTTCTTC.

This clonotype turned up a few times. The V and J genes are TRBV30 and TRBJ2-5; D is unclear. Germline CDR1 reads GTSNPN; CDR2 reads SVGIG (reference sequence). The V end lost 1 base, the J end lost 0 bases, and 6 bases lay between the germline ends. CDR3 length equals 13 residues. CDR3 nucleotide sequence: TGTGCCTGGAGTGATGGCTACCAAGAGACCCAGTACTTC. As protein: CAWSDGYQETQYF.

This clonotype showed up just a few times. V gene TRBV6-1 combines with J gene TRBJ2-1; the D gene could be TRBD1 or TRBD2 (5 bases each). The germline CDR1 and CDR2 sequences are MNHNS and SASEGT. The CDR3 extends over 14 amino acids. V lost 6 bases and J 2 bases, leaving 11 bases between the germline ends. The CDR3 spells CASRTETTYNEQFF. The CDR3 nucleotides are TGTGCCAGCAGGACAGAGACTACCTACAATGAGCAGTTCTTC.

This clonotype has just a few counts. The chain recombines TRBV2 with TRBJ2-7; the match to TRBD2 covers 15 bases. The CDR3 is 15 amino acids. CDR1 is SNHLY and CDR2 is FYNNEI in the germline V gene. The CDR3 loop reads CASSAPEGLAGGPSV. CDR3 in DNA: TGTGCCAGCAGTGCCCCTGAGGGACTAGCGGGAGGACCCTCGGTT.

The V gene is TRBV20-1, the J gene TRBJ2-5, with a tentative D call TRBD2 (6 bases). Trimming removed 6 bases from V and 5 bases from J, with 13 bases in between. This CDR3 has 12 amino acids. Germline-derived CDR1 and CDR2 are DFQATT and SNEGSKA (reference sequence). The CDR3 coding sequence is TGCAGTGCCGCGGGGTGGAAGGAGACCCAGTACTTC. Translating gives CSAAGWKETQYF.

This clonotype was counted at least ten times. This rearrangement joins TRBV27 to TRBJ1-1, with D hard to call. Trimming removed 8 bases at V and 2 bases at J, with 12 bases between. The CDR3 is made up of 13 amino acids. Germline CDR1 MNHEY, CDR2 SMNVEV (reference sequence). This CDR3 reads CASHPGGNTEAFF. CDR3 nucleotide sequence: TGTGCCAGCCACCCTGGCGGTAACACTGAAGCTTTCTTT.

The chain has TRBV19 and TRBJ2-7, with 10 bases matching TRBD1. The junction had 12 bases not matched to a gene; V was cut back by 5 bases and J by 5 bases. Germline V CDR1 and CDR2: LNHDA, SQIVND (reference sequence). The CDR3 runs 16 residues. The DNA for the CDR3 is TGTGCCAGTAGTTCTACAACCGGGACAGGGGATAACGAGCAGTACTTC. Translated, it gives CASSSTTGTGDNEQYF.